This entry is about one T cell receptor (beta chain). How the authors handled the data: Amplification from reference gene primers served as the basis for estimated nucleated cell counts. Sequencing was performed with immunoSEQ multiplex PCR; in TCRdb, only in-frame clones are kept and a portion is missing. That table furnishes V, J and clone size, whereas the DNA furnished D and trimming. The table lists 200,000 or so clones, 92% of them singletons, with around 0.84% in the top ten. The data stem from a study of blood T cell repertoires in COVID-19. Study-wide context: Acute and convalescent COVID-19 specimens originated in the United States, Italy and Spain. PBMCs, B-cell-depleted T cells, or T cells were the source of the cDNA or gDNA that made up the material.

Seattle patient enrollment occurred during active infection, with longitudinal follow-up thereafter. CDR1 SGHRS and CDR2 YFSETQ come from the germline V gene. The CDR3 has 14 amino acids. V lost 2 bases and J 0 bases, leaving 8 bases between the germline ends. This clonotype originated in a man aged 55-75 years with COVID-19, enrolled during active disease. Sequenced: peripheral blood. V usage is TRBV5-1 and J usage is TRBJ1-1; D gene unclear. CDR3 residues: CASSFGNLNTEAFF. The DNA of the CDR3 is TGCGCCAGCAGCTTTGGCAATCTGAACACTGAAGCTTTCTTT. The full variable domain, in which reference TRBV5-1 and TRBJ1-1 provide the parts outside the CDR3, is KAGVTQTPRYLIKTRGQQVTLSCSPISGHRSVSWYQQTPGQGLQFLFEYFSETQRNKGNFPGRFSGRQFSNSRSEMNVSTLELGDSALYLCASSFGNLNTEAFFGQGTRLTVV.